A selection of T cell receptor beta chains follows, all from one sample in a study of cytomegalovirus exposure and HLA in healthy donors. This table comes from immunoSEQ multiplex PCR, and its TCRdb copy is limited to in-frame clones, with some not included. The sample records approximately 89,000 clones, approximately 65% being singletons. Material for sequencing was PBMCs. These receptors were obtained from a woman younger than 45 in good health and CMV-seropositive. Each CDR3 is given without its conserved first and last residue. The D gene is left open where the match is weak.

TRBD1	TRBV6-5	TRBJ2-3	ASSDRETDTQY
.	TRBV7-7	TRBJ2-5	ASSIGLAPEIQY
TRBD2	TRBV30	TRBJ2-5	AWGVLAGGAQY
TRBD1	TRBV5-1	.	ASSFGQGSYEQY
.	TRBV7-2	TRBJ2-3	ASSSYTDTQY
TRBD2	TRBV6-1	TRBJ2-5	ASSEAASGGMETQY
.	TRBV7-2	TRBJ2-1	ASSRFYGADSYNEQF
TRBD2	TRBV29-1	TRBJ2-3	SVDAGGTDTQY
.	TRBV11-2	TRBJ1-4	ASSWGRGNEKLF
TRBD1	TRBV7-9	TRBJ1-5	ASSRLGDRGPQPQH
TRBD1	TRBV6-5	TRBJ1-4	ASSRRAGGTEKLF
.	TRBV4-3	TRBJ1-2	ASSQGGRGGYT
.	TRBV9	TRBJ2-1	ASSVTGLRSYNEQF
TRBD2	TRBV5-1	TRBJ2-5	ASSWGGLAVGTRGETQY
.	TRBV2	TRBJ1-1	ASSEQGTEAF
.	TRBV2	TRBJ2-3	ASRGGGSTDTQY
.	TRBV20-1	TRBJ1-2	SALIRGGYT
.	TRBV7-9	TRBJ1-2	ASSLAAYGYT
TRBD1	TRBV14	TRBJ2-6	ASSQERGHGANVLT
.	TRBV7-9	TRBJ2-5	ASSSGRGQETQY
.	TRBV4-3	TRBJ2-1	ASSPWAESSYNEQF
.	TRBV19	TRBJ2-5	ASSGGRGQETQY
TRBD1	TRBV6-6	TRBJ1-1	ASGTGNRGTEAF
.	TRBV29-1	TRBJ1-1	GSEGLVEAF
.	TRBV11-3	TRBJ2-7	ASRDTGSSYEQY
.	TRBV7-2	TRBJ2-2	ASSPHRGELF
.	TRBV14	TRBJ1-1	ASSPTDNFNTEAF
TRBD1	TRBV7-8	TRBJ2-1	ASSFGTGGYNEQF
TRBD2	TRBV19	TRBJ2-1	ASSASGGAYNEQF
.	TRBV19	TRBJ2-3	ASMSTQGIWTDTQY
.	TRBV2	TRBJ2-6	ASSEQGTGANVLT
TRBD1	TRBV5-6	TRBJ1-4	ASSFRGNNEKLF
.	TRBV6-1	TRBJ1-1	ASKDSLNTEAF
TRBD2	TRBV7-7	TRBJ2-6	ASGVGRLVSGANVLT
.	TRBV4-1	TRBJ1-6	ASSQDWYTSYNSPLH
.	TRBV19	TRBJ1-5	ASSIMRGGDQPQH
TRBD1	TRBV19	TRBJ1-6	ASTWGTGESPLH
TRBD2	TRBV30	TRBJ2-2	AWSVGLGGTGELF
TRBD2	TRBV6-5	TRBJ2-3	ASSGLAGGPDTQY
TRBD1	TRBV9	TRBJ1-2	ASSPGQGVYGYT
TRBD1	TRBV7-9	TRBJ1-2	ASSPQGQVTRGYT
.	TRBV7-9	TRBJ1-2	ASSLDSRYT
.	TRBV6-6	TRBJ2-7	ASSYSSREYEQY
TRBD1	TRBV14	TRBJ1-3	ASSQQFGGTGRHTIY
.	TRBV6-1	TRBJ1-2	ASSEAHREAAYGYT
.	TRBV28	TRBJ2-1	ASSFSSEQF
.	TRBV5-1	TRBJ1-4	ASSLVTGATNEKLF
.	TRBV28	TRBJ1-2	ASSTDSYYGYT
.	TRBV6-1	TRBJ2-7	ASSEQVDYEQY
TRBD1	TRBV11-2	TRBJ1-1	ASSSGQGRMNTEAF
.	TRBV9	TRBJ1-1	ASSVVQENTEAF
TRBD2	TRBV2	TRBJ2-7	ATQALAGSYEQY
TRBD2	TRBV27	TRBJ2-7	ASSPLTSGSSYEQY